What follows are 18 T cell receptor beta chains derived from one specimen sequenced in a study of OX40 agonist ivuxolimab in advanced cancers. The assay was immunoSEQ multiplex PCR, and TCRdb's table has in-frame clones only and misses some. Of 17,000 or so clones in the sample, around four fifths are singletons; the top ten hold just under 30%. The sequencing used CD4+ or CD8+ T cells sorted from blood, collected in a trial of the OX40 agonist ivuxolimab. The receptors originated from an adult with an advanced solid tumor such as melanoma, head and neck, liver or kidney cancer.

This rearrangement joins TRBV6-6 to TRBJ2-7; TRBD1 agrees at 10 bases. This CDR3 has 14 amino acids. Germline assignment: CDR1 MNHNY and CDR2 SVGAGI (reference sequence). Germline trimming cut 5 bases from V and 6 bases from J; bases unmatched to any gene: 7. CDR3 bases: TGTGCCAGCAGTCTCGGGACAGGGGAGAGCGAGCAGTACTTC. Residues: CASSLGTGESEQYF.

The gene calls are TRBV4-3 and TRBJ1-2; D not resolved. With 0 bases removed from V and 4 bases from J, the gap between germline ends came to 12 bases. The CDR3 is made up of 15 amino acids. From germline, CDR1 is LGHNA and CDR2 YSLEER. In DNA, the CDR3 is TGCGCCAGCAGCCAAGATTCGAGGAAGTTCTATGGCTACACCTTC. Translated, it gives CASSQDSRKFYGYTF.

This clone appeared a single time. CDR3 region: CASSDVAILGIPGQSFMNTEAFF. The CDR3 nucleotides read TGCGCCAGCAGTGATGTTGCGATACTCGGAATTCCGGGACAGAGCTTTATGAACACTGAAGCTTTCTTT. The chain carries TRBV10-2 and TRBJ1-1; 7 bases align to TRBD1. The junction had 28 bases not matched to a gene; V was cut back by 3 bases and J by 0 bases. The CDR3 has 23 residues. The germline V gene encodes CDR1 WSHSY and CDR2 SAAADI.

The chain carries TRBV27 and TRBJ2-7; TRBD1 might be the D (6 bases). The CDR3 runs to 14 residues. Per the germline V gene, CDR1 is MNHEY and CDR2 is SMNVEV (reference sequence). Trimming took off 4 bases at V and 2 bases at J, with 12 bases between the two ends. The CDR3, as DNA: TGTGCCAGCAGTTGGGGCAGGGGCACCTACGAGCAGTACTTC. Encoded protein: CASSWGRGTYEQYF.

This clone was seen only once. The chain links TRBV9 to TRBJ2-7; the D gene could be TRBD1 or TRBD2 (5 bases each). Per germline, CDR1 SGDLS and CDR2 YYNGEE. CDR3 length: 13 residues. With 3 bases removed from V and 6 bases from J, the gap between germline ends came to 13 bases. The DNA for the CDR3 is TGTGCCAGCAGCGAAGGGACCCGTGGCGAGCAGTACTTC. Translated: CASSEGTRGEQYF.

This clone has only a few counts. The V gene is TRBV25-1, the J gene TRBJ2-3; 11 nucleotides align to TRBD2. CDR3 length equals 16 residues. Germline CDR1 and CDR2: MGHDK and SYGVNS. V gave up 4 bases and J gave up 11 bases; unmatched junction bases: 14. The CDR3 coding sequence is TGTGCCAGCAGTGTTCCCGGGACTAGCGGTGAGGGGGGGCAGTATTTT. Translated, it gives CASSVPGTSGEGGQYF.

The chain is built from TRBV4-3 and TRBJ1-5; D not resolved. Germline V gene lookup returns CDR1 LGHNA and CDR2 YSLEER. Deletions cut 1 base from V and 3 bases from J, with 7 bases between. The length of the CDR3 is 14 residues. As DNA, the CDR3 is TGCGCCAGCAGCCAAGGTACCGCCAATCAGCCCCAGCATTTT. It is translated as CASSQGTANQPQHF.

The chain links TRBV27 to TRBJ1-2; 10 bases line up with TRBD1. Losses at the gene ends were 3 bases for V and 3 bases for J; bases not matched to a gene: 4. The CDR3 spans 15 residues. Per germline, CDR1 MNHEY and CDR2 SMNVEV (reference sequence). The DNA of the CDR3 is TGTGCCAGCAGTTTTCTGGGACAGGGGCACTATGGCTACACCTTC. This sequence encodes CASSFLGQGHYGYTF.

The genes are TRBV29-1 and TRBJ2-7; TRBD1 matches at 8 bases. Trimming removed 4 bases from V and 3 bases from J; junction bases left unmatched: 5. CDR1 SQVTM and CDR2 ANQGSEA come from the germline V gene. This CDR3 comprises 13 residues. CDR3 protein: CSVVPTGVYEQYF. The CDR3 DNA follows: TGCAGCGTTGTCCCGACAGGGGTCTACGAGCAGTACTTC.

The genes are TRBV5-1 and TRBJ1-1; 7 bases map to TRBD1. The CDR3 length is 15 residues. Germline V gives CDR1 SGHRS, CDR2 YFSETQ. V trimming: 0 bases; J trimming: 3 bases; junction bases outside the gene matches: 5. The CDR3 reads CASSLGQGMDTEAFF. The CDR3, as DNA: TGCGCCAGCAGCTTGGGACAGGGCATGGACACTGAAGCTTTCTTT.

The CDR3 bases are TGTGCCAGCAGTTTACTAGGGGCCGGCGGGGAGCTGTTTTTT. Translating it yields CASSLLGAGGELFF. The chain couples TRBV27 to TRBJ2-2; maybe TRBD1 (5 bases). Germline V gene data show CDR1 as MNHEY and CDR2 as SMNVEV (reference sequence). V lost 2 bases to trimming and J lost 7 bases, with 11 bases between them. This CDR3 comprises 14 residues.

The chain combines TRBV9 with TRBJ2-2, with D hard to call. This CDR3 is built from 14 residues. Germline CDR1 reads SGDLS; CDR2 reads YYNGEE. Trimming shortened V by 0 bases and J by 1 base, and 4 bases separated the two germline ends. CDR3 DNA: TGTGCCAGCAGCGTAGGCCGGAACACCGGGGAGCTGTTTTTT. Protein product: CASSVGRNTGELFF.

The gene calls are TRBV29-1 and TRBJ2-1; D possibly corresponds to TRBD1 (5 bases). CDR3 length equals 13 residues. The germline V gene has CDR1 SQVTM and CDR2 ANQGSEA. Trimming removed 6 bases at V and 6 bases at J, with 15 bases between. CDR3: CSVPFAGSNEQFF. CDR3 nucleotide sequence: TGCAGCGTGCCTTTTGCAGGGTCCAATGAGCAGTTCTTC.

V usage is TRBV2 and J usage is TRBJ2-7, with 9 bases lining up with TRBD1. CDR1 SNHLY and CDR2 FYNNEI come from the germline V gene. Unmatched junction bases numbered 6, after V lost 6 bases and J lost 3 bases. The length of the CDR3 is 14 residues. The CDR3 nucleotides read TGTGCCAGCAGGGACCTGGACAGGGGCTACGAGCAGTACTTC. It is translated as CASRDLDRGYEQYF.

The chain uses TRBV10-2 and TRBJ2-2, with 15 bases fitting TRBD2. V shed 9 bases, J shed 7 bases, and the junction held 12 bases outside the gene matches. Germline-derived CDR1 and CDR2 are WSHSY and SAAADI. The CDR3 runs 17 residues. The CDR3, as DNA: TGCGCCAGTGGGGGGGGACTAGCGGGAGGAAGCGTCGGGGAGCTGTTTTTT. Its translation is CASGGGLAGGSVGELFF.

The table lists this clone with a few counts. The V call is TRBV6-5, the J call TRBJ2-3; a possible D gene is TRBD2 (5 bases). CDR1 and CDR2 (germline): MNHEY, SVGAGI. The CDR3 is 13 residues long. The ends were cut back, 2 bases at V and 3 bases at J, with 6 bases in the middle. This chain's CDR3 is CASSYGRTDTQYF. CDR3 in DNA: TGTGCCAGCAGTTACGGGAGAACAGATACGCAGTATTTT.

V usage is TRBV28 and J usage is TRBJ2-3, with D possibly being TRBD1 or TRBD2 (5 bases each). Trimming removed 5 bases at V and 0 bases at J, with 21 bases between. The CDR3 consists of 18 residues. Germline lookup yields CDR1 MDHEN and CDR2 SYDVKM. The CDR3 region has the DNA TGTGCCAGCAGTCCCACCGGGGCACCTTATTCTAGCACAGATACGCAGTATTTT. This sequence encodes CASSPTGAPYSSTDTQYF.

V and J are TRBV7-8 and TRBJ2-1; the D gene is possibly TRBD2 (6 bases). Trimming took 0 bases from V and 2 from J, leaving 11 bases between them. Germline assignment: CDR1 SGHVS and CDR2 FQNEAQ. The CDR3 covers 16 residues. This CDR3 is CASSLAYLAPYNEQFF. CDR3 DNA sequence: TGTGCCAGCAGCTTAGCTTATCTAGCGCCCTACAATGAGCAGTTCTTC. The full variable domain, with the rest looked up from reference TRBV7-8 and TRBJ2-1, is GAGVSQSPRYKVAKRGQDVALRCDPISGHVSLFWYQQALGQGPEFLTYFQNEAQLDKSGLPSDRFFAERPEGSVSTLKIQRTQQEDSAVYLCASSLAYLAPYNEQFFGPGTRLTVL.